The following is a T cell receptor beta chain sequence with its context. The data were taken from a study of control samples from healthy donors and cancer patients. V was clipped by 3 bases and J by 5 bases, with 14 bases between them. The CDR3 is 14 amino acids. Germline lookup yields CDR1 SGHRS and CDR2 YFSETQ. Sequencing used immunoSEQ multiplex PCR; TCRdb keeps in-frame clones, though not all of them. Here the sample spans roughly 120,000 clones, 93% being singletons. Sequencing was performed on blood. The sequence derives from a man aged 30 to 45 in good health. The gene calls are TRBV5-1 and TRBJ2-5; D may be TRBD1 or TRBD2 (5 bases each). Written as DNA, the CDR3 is TGCGCCAGCAGCTCACCGGGACGCGAGGAGACCCAGTACTTC. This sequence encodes CASSSPGREETQYF. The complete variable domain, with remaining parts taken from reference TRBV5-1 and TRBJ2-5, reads KAGVTQTPRYLIKTRGQQVTLSCSPISGHRSVSWYQQTPGQGLQFLFEYFSETQRNKGNFPGRFSGRQFSNSRSEMNVSTLELGDSALYLCASSSPGREETQYFGPGTRLLVL.